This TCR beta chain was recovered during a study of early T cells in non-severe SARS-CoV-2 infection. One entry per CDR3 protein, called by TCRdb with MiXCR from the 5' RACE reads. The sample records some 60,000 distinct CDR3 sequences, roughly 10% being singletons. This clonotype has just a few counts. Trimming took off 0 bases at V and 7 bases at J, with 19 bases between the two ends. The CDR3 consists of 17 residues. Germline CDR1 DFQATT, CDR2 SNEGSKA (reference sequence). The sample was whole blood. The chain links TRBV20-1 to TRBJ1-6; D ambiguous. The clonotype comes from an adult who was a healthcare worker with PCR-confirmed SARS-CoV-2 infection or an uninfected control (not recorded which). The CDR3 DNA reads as TGCAGTGCTAGAGATATCGGGAAATCGGGCGGCAATTCACCCCTCCACTTT. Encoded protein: CSARDIGKSGGNSPLHF.